These 25 T cell receptor beta chains were sequenced from one sample in a study of cytomegalovirus exposure and HLA in healthy donors. The primer mix had 60 Vbeta and 13 Jbeta primers. Sequenced by immunoSEQ multiplex PCR; TCRdb stores in-frame clones only, minus some. Of 100,000 or so clones listed, 65% are singletons. The sequenced sample consisted of PBMCs. The source of these receptors is a man aged 25-45 years in good health and CMV-seropositive.

This clone has only a few counts. The chain is built from TRBV30 and TRBJ1-1, with D uncertain. CDR1 is GTSNPN, CDR2 SVGIG, per germline (reference sequence). The CDR3 runs 14 residues. With 2 bases removed from V and 3 bases from J, the gap between germline ends came to 13 bases. CDR3 protein: CAWSSTGWDTEAFF. CDR3 nucleotide sequence: TGTGCCTGGAGTTCCACCGGGTGGGACACTGAAGCTTTCTTT. The full variable domain, in which reference TRBV30 and TRBJ1-1 provide the parts outside the CDR3, is SQTIHQWPATLVQPVGSPLSLECTVEGTSNPNLYWYRQAAGRGLQLLFYSVGIGQISSEVPQNLSASRPQDRQFILSSKKLLLSDSGFYLCAWSSTGWDTEAFFGQGTRLTVV.

This clone was found a few times. The CDR3: CASHVLPGNTEAFF. DNA for the CDR3: TGTGCCAGTCACGTTTTGCCCGGGAACACTGAAGCTTTCTTT. This rearrangement joins TRBV6-6 to TRBJ1-1; D not resolved. Germline V gene data show CDR1 as MNHNY and CDR2 as SVGAGI (reference sequence). The V and J ends lost 9 bases and 1 base respectively, with 15 bases between them. This CDR3 contains 14 residues.

The V gene is TRBV6-5, the J gene TRBJ1-5; D might be TRBD1 (6 bases). Per germline, CDR1 MNHEY and CDR2 SVGAGI. CDR3 length: 15 amino acids. V lost 8 bases and J lost 9, with 23 bases in between. The CDR3 nucleotides read TGTGCCAGCCGTCCCTGGACAGAGCCCGAGGGGCCCCAGCATTTT. Translating it yields CASRPWTEPEGPQHF.

The chain joins TRBV30 to TRBJ2-7; possibly TRBD1 for D (6 bases). CDR1 and CDR2 from the germline V gene are GTSNPN and SVGIG (reference sequence). The CDR3 spans 13 residues. The germline V and J ends were trimmed by 4 bases and 3 bases, with 13 bases remaining between them. The CDR3 nucleotides read TGTGCCTGGAAGGGCAGGGGAATCTACGAGCAGTACTTC. Encoded protein: CAWKGRGIYEQYF.

The chain has TRBV5-6 and TRBJ1-6; 9 positions agree with TRBD1. With V trimmed by 4 bases and J by 9 bases, 5 bases remained unmatched. The germline gives CDR1 SGHDT, CDR2 YYEEEE. The CDR3 has 14 amino acids. The CDR3 is CASSRTGVGSPLHF. The CDR3 bases are TGTGCCAGCAGCCGGACAGGGGTGGGTTCACCCCTCCACTTT.

This clone was counted a single time. The chain has TRBV18 and TRBJ2-6; maybe TRBD1 (6 bases). Trimming stripped 0 bases from V and 9 bases from J, with 18 bases between. Per germline, CDR1 KGHSH and CDR2 LQKENI. The CDR3 spans 17 residues. The CDR3 region has the DNA TGTGCCAGCTCACCACCGAGGACAGCGCCTCGGGGCAACGTCCTGACTTTC. Amino acids: CASSPPRTAPRGNVLTF.

The rearrangement links TRBV6-5 to TRBJ1-2; 9 nucleotides match TRBD1. The length of the CDR3 is 14 residues. Unmatched junction bases numbered 8, after V lost 8 bases and J lost 4 bases. Germline V gene sequence: CDR1 MNHEY, CDR2 SVGAGI. The CDR3: CASGTPDRGYGYTF. Written as DNA, the CDR3 is TGTGCCAGCGGGACCCCGGACAGGGGCTATGGCTACACCTTC.

Only a few counts were recorded for this clone. The V and J genes are TRBV6-1 and TRBJ1-1; 7 nucleotides match TRBD1. The germline V gene has CDR1 MNHNS and CDR2 SASEGT. This CDR3 region has 14 residues. Trimming cost V 6 bases and J 1 base; bases outside gene matches: 5. The CDR3 is CASRVRTGNTEAFF. CDR3 bases: TGTGCCAGCAGGGTTCGGACAGGGAACACTGAAGCTTTCTTT.

The chain has TRBV6-5 and TRBJ1-2; tentatively, D is TRBD1 (5 bases). V lost 10 bases, J lost 7 bases, and 16 bases lay in between. The CDR3 contains 12 residues. Looked up from germline, CDR1 is MNHEY and CDR2 is SVGAGI. As DNA, the CDR3 is TGTGCCATCTTTGACAGCCCCTCTGGCTACACCTTC. Encoded protein: CAIFDSPSGYTF.

The rearrangement joins TRBV29-1 to TRBJ2-7; TRBD1 matches at 9 bases. Germline CDR1 is SQVTM and CDR2 is ANQGSEA. V shed 7 bases and J 3 bases; nucleotides not matched to a gene: 4. There are 12 residues in the CDR3. The CDR3 sequence: CSARTGVYEQYF. The CDR3 nucleotides are TGCAGCGCCCGGACAGGGGTCTACGAGCAGTACTTC.

This clone has a single count. V gene TRBV5-1 combines with J gene TRBJ2-3, with 9 bases that match TRBD2. The V gene's germline CDR1 is SGHRS and CDR2 YFSETQ. Trimming removed 6 bases from V and 1 base from J; junction bases left unmatched: 0. CDR3 length equals 13 residues. The CDR3 region is CASIAGGTDTQYF. The CDR3 nucleotides read TGCGCCAGCATAGCGGGGGGCACAGATACGCAGTATTTT.

This clone was counted between two and nine times. V and J are TRBV6-6 and TRBJ1-1; unclear D gene. Germline V lookup: CDR1 MNHNY, CDR2 SVGAGI (reference sequence). The CDR3 is 14 residues long. V lost 7 bases to trimming and J lost 1 base, with 13 bases between them. This chain's CDR3 is CASISSYRNTEAFF. The CDR3 coding sequence is TGTGCCAGCATCTCATCGTATAGGAACACTGAAGCTTTCTTT.

This clone was detected a few times. The CDR3 nucleotides read TGCGCCAGCAGCTCCAGGGCTATCTCCTACGAGCAGTACTTC. It yields the protein CASSSRAISYEQYF. The rearrangement uses TRBV4-1 and TRBJ2-7, with D perhaps matching TRBD1 (5 bases). Germline V gene data show CDR1 as MGHRA and CDR2 as YSYEKL. The V end was cut by 5 bases, the J end by 0 bases, with 11 bases between. This CDR3 has 14 residues.

Regarding this clone: A read error may account for a junction end that differs from germline. V gene TRBV6-1 combines with J gene TRBJ2-1; tentative D call: TRBD1 (6 bases). This CDR3 is built from 14 residues. The germline V gene encodes CDR1 MNHNS and CDR2 SASEGT. The CDR3, as DNA: TGTGCCAGCAGTGGGCAGGGGCCCTACAATGGGCAGTTCTTC. Protein: CASSGQGPYNGQFF.

This clone has a handful of counts. The chain uses TRBV6-5 and TRBJ1-2; TRBD1 agrees at 9 bases. The CDR3 spans 15 residues. Germline V lookup: CDR1 MNHEY, CDR2 SVGAGI. V lost 2 bases and J lost 1; bases outside the gene matches: 2. This CDR3 is CASSYGTGFNYGYTF. Written as DNA, the CDR3 is TGTGCCAGCAGTTACGGGACAGGGTTTAACTATGGCTACACCTTC.

The V call is TRBV5-8, the J call TRBJ1-5; no definite D call. CDR1 and CDR2 (germline): SGHTS, YDEGEE. Trimming took 3 bases from V and 11 from J, leaving 9 bases between them. This CDR3 is 11 amino acids long. CDR3 in DNA: TGTGCCAGCAGCTCGACACTGGCCCAGCATTTT. It translates to CASSSTLAQHF.

This rearrangement joins TRBV5-1 to TRBJ2-2; 7 bases line up with TRBD2. CDR1 is SGHRS, CDR2 YFSETQ, per germline. CDR3 length equals 15 residues. Germline trimming cut 4 bases from V and 4 bases from J; bases unmatched to any gene: 7. The CDR3 spells CASSDGTTATGELFF. The CDR3 DNA reads TGCGCCAGCAGCGACGGGACTACTGCCACCGGGGAGCTGTTTTTT.

The rearrangement joins TRBV6-6 to TRBJ1-1; 8 nucleotides align to TRBD1. J lost 5 bases, V lost 4 bases, and 9 bases had no gene match. CDR1 is MNHNY and CDR2 is SVGAGI in the germline V gene (reference sequence). CDR3 length: 15 amino acids. This CDR3 reads CASSSTTGVGTEAFF. As DNA, the CDR3 is TGTGCCAGCAGTTCAACGACAGGGGTGGGTACTGAAGCTTTCTTT.

V gene TRBV19 combines with J gene TRBJ1-1; possibly TRBD1 for D (5 bases). With 1 base removed from V and 4 bases from J, the gap between germline ends came to 7 bases. There are 13 residues in the CDR3. From germline, CDR1 is LNHDA and CDR2 SQIVND (reference sequence). The CDR3 coding sequence is TGTGCCAGTAGTATAGGGCAGGGCACTGAAGCTTTCTTT. It is translated as CASSIGQGTEAFF. The variable domain in full, completed from reference TRBV19 and TRBJ1-1, reads DGGITQSPKYLFRKEGQNVTLSCEQNLNHDAMYWYRQDPGQGLRLIYYSQIVNDFQKGDIAEGYSVSREKKESFPLTVTSAQKNPTAFYLCASSIGQGTEAFFGQGTRLTVV.

The chain carries TRBV5-1 and TRBJ2-2; no clear D. CDR1 and CDR2 from the germline V gene are SGHRS and YFSETQ. This CDR3 is 12 amino acids long. Trimming cost V 4 bases and J 8 bases, with 9 bases left between them. CDR3 protein: CASSDDSGELFF. As DNA, the CDR3 is TGCGCCAGCAGCGATGACTCTGGGGAGCTGTTTTTT.

The V call is TRBV5-1, the J call TRBJ2-1, with TRBD2 matching over 7 bases. There are 15 residues in the CDR3. The germline V gene has CDR1 SGHRS and CDR2 YFSETQ. With 4 bases clipped from V and 2 bases from J, the junction kept 6 bases outside the gene matches. The CDR3 region has the DNA TGCGCCAGCAGCCCCCCCGGGACTACCTACAATGAGCAGTTCTTC. Translated: CASSPPGTTYNEQFF.

CDR3 in amino acids: CASSVESLTGELFF. The CDR3 DNA follows: TGTGCCAGCAGCGTTGAGAGCCTCACCGGGGAGCTGTTTTTT. J is TRBJ2-2 and V is TRBV9; the D is unclear. The germline gives CDR1 SGDLS, CDR2 YYNGEE. Trimming removed 2 bases at V and 4 bases at J, with 9 bases between. The CDR3 has 14 residues.

V and J are TRBV6-1 and TRBJ2-5, with 10 positions matching TRBD2. The DNA matches TRBJ2-7 better at its end, which makes the J call doubtful. CDR1 and CDR2 (germline): MNHNS, SASEGT. The CDR3 sequence is 14 residues long. CDR3 protein: CASNPTSGPYEQYF. The CDR3 DNA sequence: TGTGCCAGCAACCCGACTAGCGGGCCCTACGAGCAGTACTTC.

The V gene is TRBV5-5, the J gene TRBJ2-2, with 7 bases matching TRBD1. The CDR3 is 15 residues long. Germline V gives CDR1 SGHKS, CDR2 YYEKEE (reference sequence). After removal of 3 bases from V and 5 bases from J, the junction contained 7 bases not matched to a gene. This CDR3 is CASSSTPDRTGELFF. The CDR3 nucleotides read TGTGCCAGCAGCTCAACTCCGGACAGGACCGGGGAGCTGTTTTTT.

J is TRBJ1-5 and V is TRBV10-3, with a tentative D call TRBD1 (6 bases). Trimming removed 1 base at V and 6 bases at J, with 10 bases between. The CDR3 runs 14 residues. CDR1 is ENHRY and CDR2 is SYGVKD in the germline V gene. The CDR3 here is CAISELQGSQPQHF. The CDR3 DNA reads as TGTGCCATCAGTGAGTTGCAGGGGAGTCAGCCCCAGCATTTT.